This T cell receptor beta chain was obtained from a study of monozygotic twins with inflammatory bowel disease (dated by TCRdb to the late 2010s). For the wider study: A total of roughly 28 monozygotic twin pairs were included in the full study, comprising nine German pairs (four IBD-concordant, five IBD-discordant) and 19 IBD-discordant Danish pairs. The search for disease-associated traits relied mainly on comparing IBD patients with their genetically identical healthy co-twins within discordant pairs. Each individual had, on average, about 151 000 unique TCRalpha sequences and 181 000 unique TCRbeta sequences available for analysis.

Library construction relied on 5' RACE. For each TCR library, 3,500 to 4,500 ng of total RNA was used. For each sample, cDNA synthesis with SMARTScribe reverse transcriptase was split into eight separate reactions. During cDNA synthesis, template switching was used to introduce unique molecular identifiers that contained a 6-nucleotide sample barcode. TCRalpha and TCRbeta cDNA was amplified by two nested PCRs of around 16 and 10 cycles, with bead purification after each PCR. Before amplification, the cDNA was treated with uracil DNA-glycosylase and purified using the QIAquick PCR purification kit. The second PCR was the step at which Illumina TruSeq-compatible adapters and sample-specific barcodes were added. Library quality and concentration were assessed using TapeStation and Qubit, and roughly 5 ng of each library was pooled. The pooled libraries were sequenced with 2 x 100 bp reads and custom sequencing primers on an Illumina HiSeq2500 single-index Rapid Run. The source study handled its data this way. MiGEC version 1.2.6 was used for UMI-based consensus assembly, which corrected PCR and sequencing errors. MiXCR version 2.1.1 was used for V(D)J alignment, clonotype assembly and CDR3 extraction. To normalise gene usage, clonotype sharing and MAIT/NKT TCR abundance, the analysis used the top 1000, 10 000 and 20 000 clonotypes per sample. After downsampling to 27 000 UMIs, diversity was calculated as the inverse Simpson index using the vegan R package. Paired Mann-Whitney U tests were applied to discordant twin pairs, and Benjamini-Hochberg correction was used for multiple testing. One entry per CDR3 protein sequence results from the TCRdb reprocessing of the reads, with DNA left out. These V and J calls originate from TCRdb's pipeline instead of the authors' own analysis. This sample's table lists 200,000 to 250,000 distinct CDR3 sequences. The ten largest account for 1.6% of the sample.

Concerning this clonotype: No cognate antigen has been identified for it.

Measured from the cysteine to the phenylalanine, the CDR3 is 14 residues long. The DNA sequence is not available. CDR1 and CDR2 are drawn from the germline V gene (reference sequence): DFQATT, SNEGSKA. The research as a whole found: IBD patients shared fewer clonotypes with other individuals than healthy twins did, most markedly in patients showing signs of disease activity. Distinction between different T cell subtypes could not be achieved in the analysis. Because patients were on differing immunosuppressive treatments, the repertoires may have picked up extra background noise and inter-individual variability. No difference in repertoire similarity was observed between concordant and discordant twins, possibly owing to limited statistical power. Measured by the inverse Simpson index, TCRbeta repertoire diversity was lower in IBD patients than in their healthy co-twins. The results gave no support for a single strong signal or clonotype linked to IBD.

An approximately 2.3 ml peripheral blood sample was drawn into PAXgene tubes per donor and stored at -80°C. Without any T cell sorting, total RNA was extracted from whole blood using the PAXgene blood miRNA kit on an automated QIAcube. Peripheral blood from monozygotic twin pairs, either concordant or discordant for inflammatory bowel disease, underwent deep TCRalpha and TCRbeta repertoire profiling that used unique molecular barcoding. Smoking habits were recorded for all twin pairs, and individuals were classified as current, former or never smokers. The V and J genes are TRBV20-1 and TRBJ1-5. Input material: blood. This receptor was taken from a human donor with ulcerative colitis or Crohn's disease, or a healthy co-twin of an affected twin (not recorded which). The CDR3 is CSARDSGELGPQHF.